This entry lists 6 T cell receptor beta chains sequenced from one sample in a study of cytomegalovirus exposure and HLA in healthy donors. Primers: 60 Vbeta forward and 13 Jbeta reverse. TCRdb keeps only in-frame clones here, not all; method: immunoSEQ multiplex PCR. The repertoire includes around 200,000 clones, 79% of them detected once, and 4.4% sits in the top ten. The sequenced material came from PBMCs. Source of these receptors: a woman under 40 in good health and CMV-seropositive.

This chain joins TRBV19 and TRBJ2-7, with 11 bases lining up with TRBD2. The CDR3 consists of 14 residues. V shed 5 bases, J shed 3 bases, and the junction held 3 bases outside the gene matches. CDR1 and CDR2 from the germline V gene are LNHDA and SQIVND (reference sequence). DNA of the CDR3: TGTGCCAGTAGTGGACTAGCGGGCTTCTACGAGCAGTACTTC. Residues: CASSGLAGFYEQYF.

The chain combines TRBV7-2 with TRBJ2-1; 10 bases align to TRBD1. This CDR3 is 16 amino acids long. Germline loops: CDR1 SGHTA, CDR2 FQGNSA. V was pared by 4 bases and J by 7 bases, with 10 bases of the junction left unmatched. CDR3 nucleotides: TGTGCCAGCAGCTCCCAGTTCGGGACAGGGGCTAATGAGCAGTTCTTC. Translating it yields CASSSQFGTGANEQFF. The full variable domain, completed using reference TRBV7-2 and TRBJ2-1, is GAGVSQSPSNKVTEKGKDVELRCDPISGHTALYWYRQSLGQGLEFLIYFQGNSAPDKSGLPSDRFSAERTGGSVSTLTIQRTQQEDSAVYLCASSSQFGTGANEQFFGPGTRLTVL.

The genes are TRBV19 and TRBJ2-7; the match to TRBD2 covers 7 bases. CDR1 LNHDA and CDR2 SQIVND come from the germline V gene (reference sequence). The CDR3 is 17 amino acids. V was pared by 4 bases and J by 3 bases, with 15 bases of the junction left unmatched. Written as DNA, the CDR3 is TGTGCCAGTAGTACAACAAGCGGCGGGAGCTCTATCTACGAGCAGTACTTC. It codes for CASSTTSGGSSIYEQYF.

As DNA, the CDR3 is TGTGCCAGCAGCCCCGGGGGGGCGGGGTCCTACGAGCAGTACTTC. This codes for CASSPGGAGSYEQYF. This chain joins TRBV4-2 and TRBJ2-7; 8 positions match TRBD2. The CDR3 extends over 15 amino acids. Germline loops: CDR1 LGHNA, CDR2 YNFKEQ. J lost 1 base, V lost 4 bases, and 6 bases had no gene match.

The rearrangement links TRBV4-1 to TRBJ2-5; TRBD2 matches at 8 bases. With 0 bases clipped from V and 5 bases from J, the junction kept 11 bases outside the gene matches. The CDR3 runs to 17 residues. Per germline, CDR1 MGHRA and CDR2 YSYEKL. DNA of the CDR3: TGCGCCAGCAGCCAAGATCTCGGGGCGGGAGGCGGGGAGACCCAGTACTTC. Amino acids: CASSQDLGAGGGETQYF.

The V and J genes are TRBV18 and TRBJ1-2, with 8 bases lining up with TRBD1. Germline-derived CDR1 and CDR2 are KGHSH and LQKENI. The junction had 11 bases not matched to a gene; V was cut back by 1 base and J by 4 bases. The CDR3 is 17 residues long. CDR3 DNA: TGTGCCAGCTCACCACGGCTTTCACGGACAGGGTCCTATGGCTACACCTTC. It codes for CASSPRLSRTGSYGYTF.